Included here is one T cell receptor beta chain sequence, with context. This sample is drawn from a study of shared clonotypes between healthy human individuals. About the research overall: CD8 memory received one plate per donor, CD8 naive two, CD4 memory three and CD4 naive three.

It was CD45RO-negative cells, positively selected for CCR7, that made up naive CD8 cells, with terminally differentiated effector memory CD45RA+ cells excluded. Deep was the level at which the assay was run. Replicate PCRs from sorted subsets contained roughly 190 ng DNA, which is 30,000 to 35,000 T cell genomes. The repertoire was sequenced with immunoSEQ multiplex PCR; TCRdb's copy has only in-frame clones and lacks some. The table shows roughly 2,000,000 clones, with around 93% occurring only once. Germline assignment: CDR1 LNHDA and CDR2 SQIVND (reference sequence). V was pared by 9 bases and J by 6 bases, with 4 bases of the junction left unmatched. This CDR3 region has 13 residues.

The chain recombines TRBV19 with TRBJ2-1, with TRBD2 matching 11 bases. Sequencing was done on a sample of naive CD8+ T cells from PBMCs. This TCR derives from a man aged 18 to 35 in good health. Some clones in this sample may be carry-over from other donors' samples. CDR3 region: CASTTSGINEQFF. Written as DNA, the CDR3 is TGTGCCAGCACGACTAGCGGGATCAATGAGCAGTTCTTC.